This T cell receptor (beta chain) was sequenced for a study of blood T cell repertoires in COVID-19. Study details: Collection of acute and convalescent COVID-19 samples took place in the United States, Italy and Spain. In each case, the material was cDNA or gDNA derived from T cells, B-cell-depleted T cells, or PBMCs.

Patients of the Seattle cohort, enrolled during active infection, were followed longitudinally. V was shortened by 3 bases and J by 1 base, with 9 bases between the two germline ends. Germline V gene lookup returns CDR1 SGHVS and CDR2 FQNEAQ. This CDR3 spans 14 amino acids. Per the original methods: For nucleated cells, counts were estimated from reference gene primer amplification. Profiling relied on immunoSEQ multiplex PCR, and the TCRdb table lists in-frame clones only, not all of them. V and J calls and clone size are those listed in that table; D and trimming were worked out from the DNA. The sample carries about 230,000 clones, almost 85% recorded once.

The chain combines TRBV7-8 with TRBJ1-1, with a possible D match to TRBD1 (5 bases). The sequenced sample consisted of peripheral blood. This clonotype was sampled from a man in his fifties or sixties with COVID-19, enrolled during active disease. The CDR3 DNA sequence: TGTGCCAGCAGCTTCAGGACACCGAACACTGAAGCTTTCTTT. Amino acids: CASSFRTPNTEAFF.